This TCR beta chain originates from a study of T cell repertoires in cytomegalovirus infection. Turning to this clonotype: Antigen: not known.

TCRdb passed the reads through MiXCR, listing each CDR3 protein once. Seen here are under 150,000 distinct CDR3 sequences, roughly 31% observed once, and the top ten hold less than 45%. The CDR3 has 12 residues. Germline lookup yields CDR1 SGHVS and CDR2 FNYEAQ. The V and J ends lost 3 bases and 11 bases respectively, with 11 bases between them. Sequencing used CD8+ T cells from cultured PBMCs, obtained from culture after CMV antigen stimulation. The receptor comes from a human donor in good health (CMV status not recorded). Some clones in this sample may be carry-over from other donors' samples. This sequence joins TRBV7-6 and TRBJ2-1, with D possibly TRBD1 on 5 matching bases. CDR3 residues: CASSFSGNKQFF. The CDR3 bases are TGTGCCAGCAGCTTTTCAGGGAATAAGCAGTTCTTC. Using reference TRBV7-6 and TRBJ2-1 for the parts outside the CDR3, the full variable domain is GAGVSQSPRYKVTKRGQDVALRCDPISGHVSLYWYRQALGQGPEFLTYFNYEAQQDKSGLPNDRFSAERPEGSISTLTIQRTEQRDSAMYRCASSFSGNKQFFGPGTRLTVL.